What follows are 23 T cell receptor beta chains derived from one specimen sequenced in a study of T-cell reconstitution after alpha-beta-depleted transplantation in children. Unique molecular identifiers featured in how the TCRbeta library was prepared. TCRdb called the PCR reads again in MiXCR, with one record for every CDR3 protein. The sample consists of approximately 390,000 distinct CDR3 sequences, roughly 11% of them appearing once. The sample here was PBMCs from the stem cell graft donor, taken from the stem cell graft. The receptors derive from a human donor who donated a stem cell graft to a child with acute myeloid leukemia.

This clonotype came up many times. The CDR3 sequence is CASSDQGGREKLFF. The CDR3 DNA follows: TGTGCCAGCAGCGACCAGGGGGGTCGGGAAAAACTGTTTTTT. J is TRBJ1-4 and V is TRBV6-1; 7 bases agree with TRBD1. The CDR3 covers 14 residues. The germline V gene encodes CDR1 MNHNS and CDR2 SASEGT. With V trimmed by 6 bases and J by 8 bases, 9 bases remained unmatched.

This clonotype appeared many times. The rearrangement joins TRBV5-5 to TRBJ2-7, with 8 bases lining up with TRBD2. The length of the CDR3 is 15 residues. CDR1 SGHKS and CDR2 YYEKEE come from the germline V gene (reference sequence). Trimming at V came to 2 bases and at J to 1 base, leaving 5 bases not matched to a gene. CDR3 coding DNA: TGTGCCAGCAGCTTTGTCCCGGGAGGGTCCTACGAGCAGTACTTC. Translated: CASSFVPGGSYEQYF.

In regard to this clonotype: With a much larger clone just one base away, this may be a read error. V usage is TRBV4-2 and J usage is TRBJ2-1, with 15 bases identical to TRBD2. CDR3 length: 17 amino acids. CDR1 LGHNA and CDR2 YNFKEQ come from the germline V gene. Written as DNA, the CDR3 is TGTGCCACCAGCCAGAGGGGGGGACTAGCGGGGGGCGATGAGCAGTTCTTC. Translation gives CATSQRGGLAGGDEQFF.

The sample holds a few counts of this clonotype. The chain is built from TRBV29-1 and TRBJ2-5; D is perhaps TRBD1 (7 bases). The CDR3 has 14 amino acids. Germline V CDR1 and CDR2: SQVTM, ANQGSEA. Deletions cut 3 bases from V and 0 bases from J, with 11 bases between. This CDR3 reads CSVEPGGNQETQYF. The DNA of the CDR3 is TGCAGCGTTGAGCCAGGGGGGAACCAAGAGACCCAGTACTTC.

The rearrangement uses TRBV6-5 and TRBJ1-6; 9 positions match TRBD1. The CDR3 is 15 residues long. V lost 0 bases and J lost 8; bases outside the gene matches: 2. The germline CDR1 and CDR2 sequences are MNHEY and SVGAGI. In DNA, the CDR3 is TGTGCCAGCAGTTACTCGAGACAGGGGGATTCACCCCTCCACTTT. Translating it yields CASSYSRQGDSPLHF.

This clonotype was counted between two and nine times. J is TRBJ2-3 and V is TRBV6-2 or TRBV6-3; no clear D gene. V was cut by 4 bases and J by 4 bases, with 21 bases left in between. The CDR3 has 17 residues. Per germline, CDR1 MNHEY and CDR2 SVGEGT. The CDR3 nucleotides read TGTGCCAGCAGTTTCTACAGACCTACTTCCCTGGCAGATACGCAGTATTTT. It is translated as CASSFYRPTSLADTQYF.

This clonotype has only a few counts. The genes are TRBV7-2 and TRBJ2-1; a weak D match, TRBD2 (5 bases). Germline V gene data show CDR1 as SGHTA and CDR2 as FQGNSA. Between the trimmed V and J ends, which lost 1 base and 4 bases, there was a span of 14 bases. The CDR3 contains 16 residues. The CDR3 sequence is CASSLVGSETYNEQFF. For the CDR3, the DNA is TGTGCCAGCAGCTTAGTCGGTAGCGAGACTTACAATGAGCAGTTCTTC. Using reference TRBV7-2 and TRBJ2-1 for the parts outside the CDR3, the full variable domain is GAGVSQSPSNKVTEKGKDVELRCDPISGHTALYWYRQSLGQGLEFLIYFQGNSAPDKSGLPSDRFSAERTGGSVSTLTIQRTQQEDSAVYLCASSLVGSETYNEQFFGPGTRLTVL.

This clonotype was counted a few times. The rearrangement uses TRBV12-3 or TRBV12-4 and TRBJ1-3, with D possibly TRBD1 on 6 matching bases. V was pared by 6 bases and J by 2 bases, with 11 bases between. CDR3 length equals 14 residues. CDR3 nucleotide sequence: TGTGCCAGCAGCAATCGGGACACTGGAAACACCATATATTTT. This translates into CASSNRDTGNTIYF.

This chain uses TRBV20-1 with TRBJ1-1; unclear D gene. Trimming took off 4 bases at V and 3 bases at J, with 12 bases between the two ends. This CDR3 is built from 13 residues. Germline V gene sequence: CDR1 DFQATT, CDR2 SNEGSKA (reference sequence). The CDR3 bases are TGCAGTGCTAACGGACCTGGGGACACTGAAGCTTTCTTT. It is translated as CSANGPGDTEAFF.

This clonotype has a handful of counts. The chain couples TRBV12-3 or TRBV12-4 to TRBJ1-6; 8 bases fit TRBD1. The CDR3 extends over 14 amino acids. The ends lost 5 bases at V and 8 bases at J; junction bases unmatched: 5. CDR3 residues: CASSNGQGDSPLHF. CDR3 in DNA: TGTGCCAGCAGTAACGGACAGGGAGATTCACCCCTCCACTTT.

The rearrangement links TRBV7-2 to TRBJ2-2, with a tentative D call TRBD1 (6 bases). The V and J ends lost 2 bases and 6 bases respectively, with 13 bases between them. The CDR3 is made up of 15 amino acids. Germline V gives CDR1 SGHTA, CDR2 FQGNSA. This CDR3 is CASSLLLAGAGELFF. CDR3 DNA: TGTGCCAGCAGCTTATTACTCGCAGGGGCCGGGGAGCTGTTTTTT.

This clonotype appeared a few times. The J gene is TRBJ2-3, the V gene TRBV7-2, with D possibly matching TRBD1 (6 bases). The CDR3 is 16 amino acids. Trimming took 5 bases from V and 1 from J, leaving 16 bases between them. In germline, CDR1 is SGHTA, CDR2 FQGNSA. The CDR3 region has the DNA TGTGCCAGCAGCACGGGACAAGGGGGTGGCACAGATACGCAGTATTTT. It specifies CASSTGQGGGTDTQYF.

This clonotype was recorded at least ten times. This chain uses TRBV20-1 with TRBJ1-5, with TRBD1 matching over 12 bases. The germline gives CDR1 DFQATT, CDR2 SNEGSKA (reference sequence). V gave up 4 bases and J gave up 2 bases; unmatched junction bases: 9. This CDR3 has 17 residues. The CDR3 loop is CSATRDRGRVGNQPQHF. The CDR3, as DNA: TGCAGTGCTACCCGGGACAGGGGGCGCGTCGGCAATCAGCCCCAGCATTTT.

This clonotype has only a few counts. DNA of the CDR3: TGTGCCAGCAACACCCTCGAGAGCACAGATACGCAGTATTTT. This codes for CASNTLESTDTQYF. The V and J genes are TRBV7-9 and TRBJ2-3, with no clear D. The germline CDR1 and CDR2 sequences are SEHNR and FQNEAQ (reference sequence). The CDR3 runs 14 residues. Trimming took off 7 bases at V and 0 bases at J, with 11 bases between the two ends.

The CDR3 loop reads CASSASLGSDTQYF. The DNA of the CDR3 is TGCGCCAGCAGCGCAAGCCTAGGATCAGATACGCAGTATTTT. The chain combines TRBV5-1 with TRBJ2-3, with unresolved D. Trimming pared 4 bases from V and 4 bases from J, leaving 13 bases between. CDR1 is SGHRS and CDR2 is YFSETQ in the germline V gene. The CDR3 extends over 14 amino acids. Full variable domain (outside the CDR3, taken from reference TRBV5-1 and TRBJ2-3): KAGVTQTPRYLIKTRGQQVTLSCSPISGHRSVSWYQQTPGQGLQFLFEYFSETQRNKGNFPGRFSGRQFSNSRSEMNVSTLELGDSALYLCASSASLGSDTQYFGPGTRLTVL.

CDR3: CASVRGPVSGSQYF. In nucleotides, the CDR3 is TGTGCCAGCGTACGGGGGCCGGTTTCAGGGTCCCAGTACTTC. This chain uses TRBV12-3 or TRBV12-4 with TRBJ2-5; D assignment may be TRBD1 or TRBD2 (6 bases each). The V gene lost 8 bases and the J gene lost 9 bases, with 22 bases spanning the gap. The CDR3 is 14 amino acids.

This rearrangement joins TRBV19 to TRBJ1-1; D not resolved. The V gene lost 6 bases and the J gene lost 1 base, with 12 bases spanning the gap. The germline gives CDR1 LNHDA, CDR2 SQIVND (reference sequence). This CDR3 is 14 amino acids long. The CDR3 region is CASRTLAENTEAFF. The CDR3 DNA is TGTGCCAGTAGGACCCTCGCGGAGAACACTGAAGCTTTCTTT. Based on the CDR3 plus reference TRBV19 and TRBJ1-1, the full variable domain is DGGITQSPKYLFRKEGQNVTLSCEQNLNHDAMYWYRQDPGQGLRLIYYSQIVNDFQKGDIAEGYSVSREKKESFPLTVTSAQKNPTAFYLCASRTLAENTEAFFGQGTRLTVV.

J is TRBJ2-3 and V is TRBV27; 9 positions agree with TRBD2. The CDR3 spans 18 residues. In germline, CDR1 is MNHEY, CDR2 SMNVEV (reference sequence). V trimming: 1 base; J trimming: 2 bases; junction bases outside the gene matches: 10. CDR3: CASSLWAMGGGATDTQYF. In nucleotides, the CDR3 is TGTGCCAGCAGTTTATGGGCCATGGGCGGGGGGGCCACAGATACGCAGTATTTT.

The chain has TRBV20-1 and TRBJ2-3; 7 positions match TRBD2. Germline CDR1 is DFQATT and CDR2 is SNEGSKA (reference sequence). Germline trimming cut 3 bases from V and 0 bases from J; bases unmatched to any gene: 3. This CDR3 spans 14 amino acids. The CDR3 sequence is CSASLADSTDTQYF. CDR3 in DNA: TGCAGTGCTAGTCTAGCGGACAGCACAGATACGCAGTATTTT.

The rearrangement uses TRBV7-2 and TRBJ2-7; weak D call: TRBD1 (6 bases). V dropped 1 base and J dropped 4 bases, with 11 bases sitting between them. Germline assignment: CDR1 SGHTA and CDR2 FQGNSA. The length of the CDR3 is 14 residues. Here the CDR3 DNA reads TGTGCCAGCAGCTTAGACGGGACATCATACGAGCAGTACTTC. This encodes CASSLDGTSYEQYF.

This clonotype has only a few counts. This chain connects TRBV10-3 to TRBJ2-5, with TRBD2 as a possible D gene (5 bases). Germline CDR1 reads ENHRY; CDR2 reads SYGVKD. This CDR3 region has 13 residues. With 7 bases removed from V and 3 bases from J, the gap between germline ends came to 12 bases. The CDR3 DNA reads TGTGCCATCAAGGAGGCCTTTAAAGAGACCCAGTACTTC. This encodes CAIKEAFKETQYF.

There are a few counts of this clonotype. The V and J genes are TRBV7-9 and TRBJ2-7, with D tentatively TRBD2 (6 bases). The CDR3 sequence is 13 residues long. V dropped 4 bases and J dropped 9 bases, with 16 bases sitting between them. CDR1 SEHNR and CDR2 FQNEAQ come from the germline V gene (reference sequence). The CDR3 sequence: CASSSGIQGGQYV. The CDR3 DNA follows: TGTGCCAGCAGCTCCGGGATCCAGGGAGGGCAGTACGTC.

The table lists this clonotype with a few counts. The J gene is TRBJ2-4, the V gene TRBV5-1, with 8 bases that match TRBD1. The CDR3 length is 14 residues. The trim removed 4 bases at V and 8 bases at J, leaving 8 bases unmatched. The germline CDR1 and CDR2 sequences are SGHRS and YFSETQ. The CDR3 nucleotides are TGCGCCAGCAGCGTACGGACAGGGTCGGACATTCAGTACTTC. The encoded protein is CASSVRTGSDIQYF.